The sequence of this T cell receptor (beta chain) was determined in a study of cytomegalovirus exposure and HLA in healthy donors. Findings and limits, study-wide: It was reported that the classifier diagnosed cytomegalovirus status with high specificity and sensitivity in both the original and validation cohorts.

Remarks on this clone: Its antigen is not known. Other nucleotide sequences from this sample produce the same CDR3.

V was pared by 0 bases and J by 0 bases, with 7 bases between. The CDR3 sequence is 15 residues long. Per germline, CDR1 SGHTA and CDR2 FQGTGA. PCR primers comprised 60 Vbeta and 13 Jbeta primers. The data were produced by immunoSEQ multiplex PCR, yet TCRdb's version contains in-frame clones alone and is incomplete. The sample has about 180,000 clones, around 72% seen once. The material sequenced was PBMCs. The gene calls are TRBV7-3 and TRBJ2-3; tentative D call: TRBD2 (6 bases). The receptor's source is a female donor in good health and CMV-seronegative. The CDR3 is CASSLTSGSTDTQYF. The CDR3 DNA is TGTGCCAGCAGCTTAACTAGCGGTAGCACAGATACGCAGTATTTT.